This entry features one T cell receptor beta chain sequence. What it binds is unknown. Sequencing used immunoSEQ multiplex PCR; TCRdb keeps in-frame clones, though not all of them. The sample shows some 140,000 clones, 80% to 95% of them seen only once. Germline CDR1 and CDR2: MNHEY and SMNVEV (reference sequence). This CDR3 spans 15 amino acids. Unmatched junction bases numbered 3, after V lost 6 bases and J lost 0 bases. These data originate in a study of T cell responses to AZD1222 COVID-19 vaccine. Findings and limits, study-wide: White British donors predominated, females outnumbered males, and clonal diversity was possibly underestimated. Distributed over spike, vaccine-associated CD4 TCRs predominated at 160-218 and 743-854.

The genes are TRBV27 and TRBJ2-1; TRBD2 agrees at 9 bases. The clonotype comes from an adult in good health. The material sequenced was peripheral blood, taken on day 0 of AZD1222 vaccination. DNA for the CDR3: TGTGCCAGCAGCCGAGCGGGAGGCTCCTACAATGAGCAGTTCTTC. Translation gives CASSRAGGSYNEQFF.